The 21 T cell receptor beta chains below were found in one sample sequenced in a study of T cell changes during pregnancy in multiple sclerosis. Sequencing used immunoSEQ multiplex PCR; TCRdb keeps in-frame clones, though not all of them. Altogether 91,000 or so clones are present, around 92% being singletons, with the ten largest covering more than 2%. The source material was peripheral blood, sampled after pregnancy. The source is a female donor with multiple sclerosis, enrolled in a pregnancy study.

This rearrangement joins TRBV5-1 to TRBJ1-1; 8 bases are a match to TRBD1. Germline-derived CDR1 and CDR2 are SGHRS and YFSETQ. There are 14 residues in the CDR3. The junction had 6 bases not matched to a gene; V was cut back by 7 bases and J by 1 base. In DNA, the CDR3 is TGCGCCAGCGCGGATCAGGGGGCGAACACTGAAGCTTTCTTT. It codes for CASADQGANTEAFF.

V gene TRBV5-4 combines with J gene TRBJ1-1; D uncertain. The CDR3 sequence is 12 residues long. The germline V gene encodes CDR1 SGHNT and CDR2 YYREEE (reference sequence). Trimming took 1 base from V and 8 from J, leaving 9 bases between them. This CDR3 reads CASSLRPREAFF. The DNA for the CDR3 is TGTGCCAGCAGCTTGAGACCCAGGGAAGCTTTCTTT.

The gene calls are TRBV5-8 and TRBJ2-3, with TRBD2 as a possible D gene (6 bases). The CDR3 sequence is 16 residues long. Germline V lookup: CDR1 SGHTS, CDR2 YDEGEE. Deletions cut 1 base from V and 8 bases from J, with 20 bases between. The CDR3 DNA reads as TGTGCCAGCAGCTTGCTTGGCGGGATTGGTCTTGGTACGCAGTATTTT. Translation gives CASSLLGGIGLGTQYF.

V gene TRBV14 combines with J gene TRBJ2-7; D perhaps matches TRBD2 (6 bases). CDR3 length equals 16 residues. Germline assignment: CDR1 SGHDN and CDR2 FVKESK. Trimming removed 0 bases at V and 5 bases at J, with 17 bases between. The CDR3 nucleotides are TGTGCCAGCAGCCAAGAAGCCGGGAGATGGATCGACGAGCAGTACTTC. Amino acid sequence: CASSQEAGRWIDEQYF.

This clone was seen only once. V gene TRBV7-9 combines with J gene TRBJ2-7; 13 bases agree with TRBD2. V lost 4 bases, J lost 8 bases, and 8 bases stayed unmatched. The germline V gene encodes CDR1 SEHNR and CDR2 FQNEAQ (reference sequence). This CDR3 comprises 15 residues. The CDR3 bases are TGTGCCAGCAGCTCCCAGGGGACTAGCGGGAATAAGCAGTACTTC. Translation: CASSSQGTSGNKQYF.

J is TRBJ2-7 and V is TRBV5-1; tentative D call: TRBD1 (6 bases). Trimming stripped 4 bases from V and 3 bases from J, with 11 bases between. CDR3 size: 13 residues. Germline CDR1 is SGHRS and CDR2 is YFSETQ. For the CDR3, the DNA is TGCGCCAGCAGCCCGGGACAAGACTACGAGCAGTACTTC. Translated, it gives CASSPGQDYEQYF.

This chain connects TRBV7-2 to TRBJ2-3; unclear D gene. Germline V gene lookup returns CDR1 SGHTA and CDR2 FQGNSA. V dropped 7 bases and J dropped 5 bases, with 22 bases sitting between them. CDR3 size: 16 residues. The CDR3, as DNA: TGTGCCAGCACCAGTGGCGGCCGCCTCCTTGGAGATACGCAGTATTTT. Its protein product is CASTSGGRLLGDTQYF.

The CDR3 loop is CVGGLNTEAFF. For the CDR3, the DNA is TGCGTGGGAGGGCTGAACACTGAAGCTTTCTTT. The chain recombines TRBV29-1 with TRBJ1-1; D unresolved. The CDR3 sequence is 11 residues long. Per germline, CDR1 SQVTM and CDR2 ANQGSEA.

The V gene is TRBV18, the J gene TRBJ2-2, with D uncertain. Trimming left V 0 bases short and J 2 bases short, with 4 bases between. This CDR3 is built from 14 residues. Per the germline V gene, CDR1 is KGHSH and CDR2 is LQKENI. The CDR3 nucleotides are TGTGCCAGCTCACCACCGTCTAACACCGGGGAGCTGTTTTTT. Translation: CASSPPSNTGELFF.

V and J are TRBV5-4 and TRBJ2-1; 8 bases are shared with TRBD2. The CDR3 sequence is 13 residues long. Germline V gives CDR1 SGHNT, CDR2 YYREEE (reference sequence). V was pared by 3 bases and J by 8 bases, with 4 bases of the junction left unmatched. The CDR3 protein is CASSWFGRDEQFF. CDR3 DNA sequence: TGTGCCAGCAGCTGGTTCGGGAGGGATGAGCAGTTCTTC.

The gene calls are TRBV9 and TRBJ2-7; 8 positions match TRBD1. J was trimmed by 6 bases and V by 2 bases; bases with no gene match: 10. This CDR3 spans 15 amino acids. CDR1 and CDR2 from the germline V gene are SGDLS and YYNGEE. CDR3 protein: CASSVGPQGAGEQYF. The CDR3 DNA reads as TGTGCCAGCAGCGTGGGCCCCCAGGGGGCGGGCGAGCAGTACTTC.

The gene calls are TRBV28 and TRBJ1-2; D is possibly TRBD1 (6 bases). The CDR3 is 15 amino acids. Looked up from germline, CDR1 is MDHEN and CDR2 is SYDVKM. V was pared by 5 bases and J by 5 bases, with 18 bases between. The CDR3 DNA is TGTGCCAGCAGTCTCCCGGGACACCTTAGATATGGCTACACCTTC. It yields the protein CASSLPGHLRYGYTF.

The rearrangement joins TRBV19 to TRBJ1-1, with 8 bases lining up with TRBD1. V lost 7 bases, J lost 0 bases, and 7 bases stayed unmatched. The CDR3 spans 15 residues. Looked up from germline, CDR1 is LNHDA and CDR2 is SQIVND (reference sequence). The CDR3 DNA follows: TGTGCCAGTAACTCGGGACAGGACATGAACACTGAAGCTTTCTTT. Translating it yields CASNSGQDMNTEAFF.

CDR3 bases: TGCGCCAGCAGCTTGGCCTTGGGGGGGAGAGCTGATGGCTACACCTTC. The encoded protein is CASSLALGGRADGYTF. The rearrangement joins TRBV5-1 to TRBJ1-2, with D possibly being TRBD1 (5 bases). CDR1 and CDR2 (germline): SGHRS, YFSETQ. This CDR3 has 16 amino acids. Deletions cut 0 bases from V and 6 bases from J, with 18 bases between.

This rearrangement joins TRBV18 to TRBJ1-2, with a weak D call TRBD1 (5 bases). The CDR3 is made up of 12 amino acids. The germline V and J ends were trimmed by 3 bases and 6 bases, with 8 bases remaining between them. Germline assignment: CDR1 KGHSH and CDR2 LQKENI. CDR3 sequence reads: CASSPAGNGYTF. The CDR3 region has the DNA TGTGCCAGCTCACCGGCAGGGAATGGCTACACCTTC.

The gene calls are TRBV18 and TRBJ1-1, with D hard to call. Trimming took 0 bases from V and 1 from J, leaving 3 bases between them. Germline V gene lookup returns CDR1 KGHSH and CDR2 LQKENI. This CDR3 region has 13 residues. CDR3 nucleotides: TGTGCCAGCTCACCACCCGGGAACACTGAAGCTTTCTTT. It translates to CASSPPGNTEAFF.

This rearrangement joins TRBV9 to TRBJ1-1; no firm D call. Germline V gene data show CDR1 as SGDLS and CDR2 as YYNGEE. The CDR3 runs 14 residues. The V gene lost 0 bases and the J gene lost 1 base, with 7 bases spanning the gap. The CDR3 spells CASSVGNRNTEAFF. In DNA form, the CDR3 reads TGTGCCAGCAGCGTAGGCAACAGGAACACTGAAGCTTTCTTT.

The chain recombines TRBV5-1 with TRBJ2-7; TRBD1 agrees at 12 bases. J lost 9 bases, V lost 1 base, and 8 bases had no gene match. Germline V CDR1 and CDR2: SGHRS, YFSETQ. There are 15 residues in the CDR3. The CDR3 region has the DNA TGCGCCAGCAGCTTGTACGGGACAGGGGGCGCAGGGCAGTACTTC. It yields the protein CASSLYGTGGAGQYF.

The chain employs TRBV29-1 and TRBJ1-1; D call uncertain. Deletions cut 3 bases from V and 4 bases from J, with 3 bases between. The V gene's germline CDR1 is SQVTM and CDR2 ANQGSEA. This CDR3 has 10 residues. This CDR3 is CSVESTEAFF. CDR3 sequence (DNA): TGCAGCGTTGAGAGCACTGAAGCTTTCTTT.

J is TRBJ1-1 and V is TRBV5-1; D is perhaps TRBD1 (5 bases). The CDR3 has 15 residues. Trimming left V 5 bases short and J 1 base short, with 15 bases between. CDR1 SGHRS and CDR2 YFSETQ come from the germline V gene. The CDR3 loop is CASSVLLTANTEAFF. The CDR3 DNA is TGCGCCAGCAGTGTTTTGTTGACAGCGAACACTGAAGCTTTCTTT.

In this sample, this clone turned up once. The chain employs TRBV5-3 and TRBJ2-7; D possibly corresponds to TRBD2 (6 bases). TRBV5-3 is noted as an ORF with a role that remains uncertain. CDR3 size: 15 residues. V was pared by 3 bases and J by 4 bases, with 17 bases between. Written as DNA, the CDR3 is TGTGCCAGAAGCTCCCCCTCGCCAGGACTATACGAGCAGTACTTC. It codes for CARSSPSPGLYEQYF.